This T cell receptor beta chain was sequenced in a study of cytomegalovirus exposure and HLA in healthy donors. Overall study results and limits: A later analysis reported that several of the most significant clusters appeared to be linked to common viral pathogens, among them Epstein-Barr virus. In an earlier analysis, in some 540 donors, most V segments appeared productive either ~87% or ~30% of the time. Over 150 TCR beta chains were listed as cytomegalovirus-associated. Only CMV serostatus was available as immune exposure information.

Of note for this clone: Its antigen remains unknown.

The PCR employed 60 Vbeta primers together with 13 Jbeta primers. Only in-frame clones appear in the TCRdb table, and some are missing; sequencing was by immunoSEQ multiplex PCR. The specimen's table records 65,000 to 85,000 clones. The sequence was obtained from a female donor in good health and CMV-seropositive. The sample consisted of PBMCs.

In DNA, the CDR3 is TGTGCCAGCAGACAGACTGGCTACACCTTC. Its protein is CASRQTGYTF. J is TRBJ1-2 and V is TRBV28, with D unresolved. V shed 6 bases and J shed 7 bases, with 6 bases lying between them. Germline assignment: CDR1 MDHEN and CDR2 SYDVKM. The CDR3 spans 10 residues.